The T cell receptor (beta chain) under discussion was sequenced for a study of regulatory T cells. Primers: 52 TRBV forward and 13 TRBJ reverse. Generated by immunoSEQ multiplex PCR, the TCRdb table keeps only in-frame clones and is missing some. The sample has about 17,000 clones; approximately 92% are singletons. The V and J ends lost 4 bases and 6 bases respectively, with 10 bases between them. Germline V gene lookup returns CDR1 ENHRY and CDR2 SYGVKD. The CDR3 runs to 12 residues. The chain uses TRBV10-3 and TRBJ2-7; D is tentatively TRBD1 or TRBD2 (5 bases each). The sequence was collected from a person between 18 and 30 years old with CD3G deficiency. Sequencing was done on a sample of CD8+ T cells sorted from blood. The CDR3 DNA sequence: TGTGCCATCAGTGCAGGTGGGGGCGAGCAGTACTTC. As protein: CAISAGGGEQYF.